This T cell receptor (beta chain) was recovered during a study of shared clonotypes between healthy human individuals. A note on this clone: Its specificity is not known.

Profiled with immunoSEQ multiplex PCR; TCRdb holds only in-frame clones, not every one. This sample carries 2 million to 2.5 million clones, 93% of them seen once, and the ten largest clones take more than 0.35%. CDR3 length: 15 residues. Per the germline V gene, CDR1 is SGDLS and CDR2 is YYNGEE. Between the trimmed V and J ends, which lost 0 bases and 1 base, there was a span of 11 bases. Negatively enriched CD4+ T cells were divided by CD45RA into naive and memory. Overall study findings and caveats: Donor scarcity curtailed the genetic and exposure-history diversity represented herein. Sorted-subset sequencing was shown by rarefaction to be incomplete despite large depth. Unshared clonotypes carried lower generation probabilities than those common to all four donors.

V usage is TRBV9 and J usage is TRBJ2-7; D is ambiguous. This sequence was found in a man aged 18 to 29 in good health. Some clones in this sample may be carry-over from other donors' samples. Sequenced sample: naive CD4+ T cells from PBMCs. Subset specified: CD45RA+ positively selected. CDR3 DNA: TGTGCCAGCAGCGTAGGGTCAGCGCGGTCCTACGAGCAGTACTTC. Encoded protein: CASSVGSARSYEQYF.